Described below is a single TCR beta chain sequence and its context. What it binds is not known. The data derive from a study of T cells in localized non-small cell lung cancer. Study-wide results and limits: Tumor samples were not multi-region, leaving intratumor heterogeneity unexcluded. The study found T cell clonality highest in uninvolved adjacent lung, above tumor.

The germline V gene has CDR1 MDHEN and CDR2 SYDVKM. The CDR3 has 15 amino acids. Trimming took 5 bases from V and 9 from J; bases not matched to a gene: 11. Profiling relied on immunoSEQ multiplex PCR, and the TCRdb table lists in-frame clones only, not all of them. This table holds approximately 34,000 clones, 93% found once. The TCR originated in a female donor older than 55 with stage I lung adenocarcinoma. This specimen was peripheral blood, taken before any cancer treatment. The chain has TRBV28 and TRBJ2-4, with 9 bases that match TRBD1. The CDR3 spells CASSVNRGQRVIQYF. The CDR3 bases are TGTGCCAGCAGTGTAAACAGGGGGCAGAGGGTCATTCAGTACTTC.